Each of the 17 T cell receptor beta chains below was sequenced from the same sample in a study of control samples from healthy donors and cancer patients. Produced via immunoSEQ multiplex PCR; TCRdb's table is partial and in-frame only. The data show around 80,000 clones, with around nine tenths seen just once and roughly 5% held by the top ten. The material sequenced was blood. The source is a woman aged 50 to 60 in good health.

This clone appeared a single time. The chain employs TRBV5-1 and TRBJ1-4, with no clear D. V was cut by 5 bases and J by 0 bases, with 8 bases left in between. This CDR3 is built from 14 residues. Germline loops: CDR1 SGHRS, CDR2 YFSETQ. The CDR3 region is CASSQDSTNEKLFF. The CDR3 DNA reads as TGCGCCAGCAGTCAAGATTCAACTAATGAAAAACTGTTTTTT.

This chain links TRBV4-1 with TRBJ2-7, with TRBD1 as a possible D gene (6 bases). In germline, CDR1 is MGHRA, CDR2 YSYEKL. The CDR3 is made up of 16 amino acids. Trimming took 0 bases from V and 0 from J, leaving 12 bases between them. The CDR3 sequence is CASSQESQGLSYEQYF. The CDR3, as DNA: TGCGCCAGCAGCCAAGAGAGTCAGGGGCTCTCCTACGAGCAGTACTTC.

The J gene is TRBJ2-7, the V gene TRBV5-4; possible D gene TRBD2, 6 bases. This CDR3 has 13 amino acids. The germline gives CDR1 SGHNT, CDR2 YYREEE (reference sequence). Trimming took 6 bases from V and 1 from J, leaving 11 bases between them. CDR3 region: CASKEGFSYEQYF. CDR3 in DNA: TGTGCCAGCAAGGAGGGTTTTTCCTACGAGCAGTACTTC. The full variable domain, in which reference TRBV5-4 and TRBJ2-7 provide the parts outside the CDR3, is ETGVTQSPTHLIKTRGQQVTLRCSSQSGHNTVSWYQQALGQGPQFIFQYYREEENGRGNFPPRFSGLQFPNYSSELNVNALELDDSALYLCASKEGFSYEQYFGPGTRLTVT.

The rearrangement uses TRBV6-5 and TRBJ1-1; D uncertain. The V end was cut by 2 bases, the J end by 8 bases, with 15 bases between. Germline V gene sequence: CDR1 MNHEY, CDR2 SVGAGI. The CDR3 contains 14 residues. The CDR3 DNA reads TGTGCCAGCAGTTACGGTCATAACGGGCCGGAAGCTTTCTTT. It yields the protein CASSYGHNGPEAFF.

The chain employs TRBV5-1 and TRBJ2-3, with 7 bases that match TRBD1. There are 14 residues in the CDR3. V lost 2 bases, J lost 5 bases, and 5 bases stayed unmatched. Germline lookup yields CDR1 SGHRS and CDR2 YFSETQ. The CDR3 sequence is CASSLMQGVDTQYF. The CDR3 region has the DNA TGCGCCAGCAGCTTAATGCAGGGGGTAGATACGCAGTATTTT.

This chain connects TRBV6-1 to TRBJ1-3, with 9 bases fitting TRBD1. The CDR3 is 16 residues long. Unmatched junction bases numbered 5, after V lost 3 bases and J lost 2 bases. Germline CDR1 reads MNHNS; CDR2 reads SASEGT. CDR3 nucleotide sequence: TGTGCCAGCAGTGAGCCGGGACAGGGTGCTGGAAACACCATATATTTT. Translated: CASSEPGQGAGNTIYF.

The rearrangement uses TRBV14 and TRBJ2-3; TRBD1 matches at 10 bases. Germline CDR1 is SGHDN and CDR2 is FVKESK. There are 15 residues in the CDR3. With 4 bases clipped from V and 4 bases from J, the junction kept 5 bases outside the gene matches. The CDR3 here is CASSLGQGDADTQYF. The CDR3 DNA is TGTGCCAGCAGCCTAGGACAGGGGGATGCAGATACGCAGTATTTT.

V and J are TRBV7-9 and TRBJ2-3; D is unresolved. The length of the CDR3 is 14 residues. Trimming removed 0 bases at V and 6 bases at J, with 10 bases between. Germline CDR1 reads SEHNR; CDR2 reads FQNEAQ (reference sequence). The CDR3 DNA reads TGTGCCAGCAGCTTAGCTCAGGACGTGGATACGCAGTATTTT. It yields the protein CASSLAQDVDTQYF.

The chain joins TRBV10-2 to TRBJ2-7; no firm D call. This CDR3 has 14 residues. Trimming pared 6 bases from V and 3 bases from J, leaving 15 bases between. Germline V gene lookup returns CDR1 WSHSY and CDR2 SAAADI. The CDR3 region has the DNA TGCGCCAGCAGCCTCGGTCCTTTCGGCTACGAGCAGTACTTC. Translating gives CASSLGPFGYEQYF.

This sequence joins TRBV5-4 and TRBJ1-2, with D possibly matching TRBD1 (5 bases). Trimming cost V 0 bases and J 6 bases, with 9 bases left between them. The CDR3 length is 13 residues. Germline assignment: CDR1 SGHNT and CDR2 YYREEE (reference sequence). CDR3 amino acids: CASSLARDDGYTF. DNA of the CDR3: TGTGCCAGCAGCTTGGCCAGGGATGATGGCTACACCTTC.

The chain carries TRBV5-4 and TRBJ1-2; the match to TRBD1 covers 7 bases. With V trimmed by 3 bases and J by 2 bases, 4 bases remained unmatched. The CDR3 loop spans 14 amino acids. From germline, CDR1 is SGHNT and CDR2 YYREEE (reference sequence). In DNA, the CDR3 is TGTGCCAGCAGCTCCCCGACAGGGAACTATGGCTACACCTTC. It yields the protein CASSSPTGNYGYTF.

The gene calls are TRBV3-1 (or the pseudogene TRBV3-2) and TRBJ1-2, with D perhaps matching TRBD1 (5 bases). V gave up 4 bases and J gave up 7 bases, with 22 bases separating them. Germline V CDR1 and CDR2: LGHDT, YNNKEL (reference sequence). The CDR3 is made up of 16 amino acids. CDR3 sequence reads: CASSRNPGPSVGGYTF. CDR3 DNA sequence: TGTGCCAGCAGCCGAAATCCGGGACCTTCGGTTGGTGGCTACACCTTC.

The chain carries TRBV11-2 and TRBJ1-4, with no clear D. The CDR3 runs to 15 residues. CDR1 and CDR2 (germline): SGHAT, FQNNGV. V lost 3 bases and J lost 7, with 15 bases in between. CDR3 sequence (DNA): TGTGCCAGCAGCTTTGGCCGGGCGGAATCTGAAAAACTGTTTTTT. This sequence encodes CASSFGRAESEKLFF.

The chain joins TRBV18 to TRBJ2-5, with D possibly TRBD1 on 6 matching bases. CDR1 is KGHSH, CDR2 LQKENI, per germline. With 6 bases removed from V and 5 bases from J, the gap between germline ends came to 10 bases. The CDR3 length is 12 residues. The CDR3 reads CASSPRGETQYF. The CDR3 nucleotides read TGTGCCAGCTCCCCCAGGGGCGAGACCCAGTACTTC.

CDR3 in amino acids: CASSIVGASYGYTF. The CDR3 coding sequence is TGTGCCAGTAGTATCGTTGGGGCAAGCTATGGCTACACCTTC. The rearrangement joins TRBV19 to TRBJ1-2; D perhaps matches TRBD1 (5 bases). Germline V gene lookup returns CDR1 LNHDA and CDR2 SQIVND (reference sequence). V was cut by 3 bases and J by 4 bases, with 12 bases left in between. This CDR3 is built from 14 residues.

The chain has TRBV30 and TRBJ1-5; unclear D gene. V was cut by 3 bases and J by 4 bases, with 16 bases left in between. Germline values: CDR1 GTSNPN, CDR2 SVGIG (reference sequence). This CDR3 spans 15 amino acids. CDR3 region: CAWSPDPGGNQPQHF. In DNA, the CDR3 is TGTGCCTGGAGCCCAGACCCCGGAGGGAATCAGCCCCAGCATTTT.

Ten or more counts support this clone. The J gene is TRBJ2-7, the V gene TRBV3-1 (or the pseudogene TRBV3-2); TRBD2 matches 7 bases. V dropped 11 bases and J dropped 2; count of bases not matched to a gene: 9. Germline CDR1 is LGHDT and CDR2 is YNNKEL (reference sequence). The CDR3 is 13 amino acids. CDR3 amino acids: CASGVGGAYEQYF. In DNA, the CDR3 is TGTGCCTCTGGCGTGGGGGGGGCCTACGAGCAGTACTTC.